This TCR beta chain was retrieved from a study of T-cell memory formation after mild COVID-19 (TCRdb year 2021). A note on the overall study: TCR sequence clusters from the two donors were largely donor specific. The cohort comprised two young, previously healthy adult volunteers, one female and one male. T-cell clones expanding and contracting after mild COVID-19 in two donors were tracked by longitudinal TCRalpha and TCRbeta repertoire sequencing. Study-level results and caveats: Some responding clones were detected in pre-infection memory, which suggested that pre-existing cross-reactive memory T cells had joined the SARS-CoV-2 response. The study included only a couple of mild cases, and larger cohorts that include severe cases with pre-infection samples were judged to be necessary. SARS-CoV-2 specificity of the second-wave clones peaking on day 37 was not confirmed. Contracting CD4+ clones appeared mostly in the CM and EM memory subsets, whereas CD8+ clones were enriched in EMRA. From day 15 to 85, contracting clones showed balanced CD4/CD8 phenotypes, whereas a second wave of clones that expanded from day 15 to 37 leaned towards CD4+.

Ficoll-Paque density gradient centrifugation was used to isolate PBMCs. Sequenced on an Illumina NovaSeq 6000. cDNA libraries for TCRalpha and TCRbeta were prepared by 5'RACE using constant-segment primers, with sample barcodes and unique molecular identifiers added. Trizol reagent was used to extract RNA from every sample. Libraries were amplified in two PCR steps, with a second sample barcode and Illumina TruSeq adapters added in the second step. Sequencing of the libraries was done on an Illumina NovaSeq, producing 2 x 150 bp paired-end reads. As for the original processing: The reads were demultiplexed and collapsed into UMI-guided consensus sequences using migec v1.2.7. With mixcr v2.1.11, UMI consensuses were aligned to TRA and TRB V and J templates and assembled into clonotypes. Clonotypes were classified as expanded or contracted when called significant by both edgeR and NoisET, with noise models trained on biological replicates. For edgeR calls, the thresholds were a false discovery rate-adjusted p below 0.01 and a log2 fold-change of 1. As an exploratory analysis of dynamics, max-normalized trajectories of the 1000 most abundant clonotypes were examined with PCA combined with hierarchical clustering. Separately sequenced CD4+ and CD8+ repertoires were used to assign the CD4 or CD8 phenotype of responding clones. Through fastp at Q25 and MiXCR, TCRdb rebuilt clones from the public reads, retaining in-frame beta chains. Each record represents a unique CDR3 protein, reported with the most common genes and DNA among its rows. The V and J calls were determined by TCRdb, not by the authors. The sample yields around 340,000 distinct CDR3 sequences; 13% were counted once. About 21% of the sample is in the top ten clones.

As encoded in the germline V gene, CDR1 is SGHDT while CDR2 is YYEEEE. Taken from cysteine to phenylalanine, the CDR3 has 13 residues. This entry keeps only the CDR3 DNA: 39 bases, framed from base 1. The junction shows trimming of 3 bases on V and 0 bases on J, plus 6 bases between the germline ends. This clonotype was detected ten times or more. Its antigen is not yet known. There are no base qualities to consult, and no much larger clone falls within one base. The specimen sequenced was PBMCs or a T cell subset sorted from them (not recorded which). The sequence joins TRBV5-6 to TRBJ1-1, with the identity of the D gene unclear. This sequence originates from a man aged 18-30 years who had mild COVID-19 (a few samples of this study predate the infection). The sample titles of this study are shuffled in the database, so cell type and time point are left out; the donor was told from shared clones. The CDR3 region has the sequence CASSSTLNTEAFF. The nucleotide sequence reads TGTGCCAGCAGCTCGACGTTGAACACTGAAGCTTTCTTT.